This T cell receptor beta chain was profiled in a study of glioma-infiltrating T cells after dendritic cell vaccination. Some clones are missing from TCRdb's copy, which holds only in-frame ones; the method was immunoSEQ multiplex PCR. The repertoire holds around 97,000 clones, with roughly 80% as singletons. The CDR3 contains 14 residues. CDR1 and CDR2 from the germline V gene are MGHDK and SYGVNS. V lost 3 bases to trimming and J lost 1 base, with 10 bases between them. The sequence came from a human donor with glioblastoma. The material was blood, obtained before dendritic cell vaccination. The chain carries TRBV25-1 and TRBJ2-7; D unresolved. The CDR3 coding sequence is TGTGCCAGCAGTGACTGGGCCATATCCTACGAGCAGTACTTC. Translated: CASSDWAISYEQYF.